The 12 T cell receptor beta chains below were found in one sample sequenced in a study of blood T cell repertoires in COVID-19 (dated by TCRdb to about 2020). The library was prepared using the immunoSEQ multiplex PCR assay. In its TCRdb copy, this immuneACCESS table keeps in-frame sequences only and misses some clones. Where compared with another copy, unresolved V genes explain less than half of these, and the others have no known cause. Here the sample has around 200,000 clones; about 88% occur a single time. About an eighth of the sample comes from the top ten. The source material was peripheral blood. The receptors derive from a man aged 25 to 45 with active or convalescent COVID-19.

This clone was seen a few times. The V and J genes are TRBV19 and TRBJ2-1; 15 bases map to TRBD2. With V trimmed by 5 bases and J by 5 bases, 19 bases remained unmatched. The CDR3 is 21 residues long. Looked up from germline, CDR1 is LNHDA and CDR2 is SQIVND (reference sequence). The CDR3 loop reads CASSLGLAGGQLQGLDNEQFF. The CDR3 nucleotides are TGTGCCAGTAGTCTCGGACTAGCGGGGGGGCAACTTCAGGGGCTGGACAATGAGCAGTTCTTC.

V is TRBV30 and J is TRBJ2-1, with 9 bases aligning to TRBD1. The CDR3 runs 15 residues. Trimming took 3 bases from V and 14 from J; bases not matched to a gene: 17. Germline V gene sequence: CDR1 GTSNPN, CDR2 SVGIG (reference sequence). In DNA form, the CDR3 reads TGTGCCTGGAGCCCCTACGGGACAGGGCGTGAGGTCGAGTTCTTC. This sequence encodes CAWSPYGTGREVEFF.

This chain connects TRBV7-2 to TRBJ1-2; TRBD1 might be the D (5 bases). V lost 6 bases, J lost 3 bases, and 20 bases lay in between. Germline CDR1 and CDR2: SGHTA and FQGNSA. There are 16 residues in the CDR3. This chain's CDR3 is CASRLHWGGGDYGYTF. Written as DNA, the CDR3 is TGTGCCAGCAGATTACACTGGGGGGGAGGCGACTATGGCTACACCTTC.

This clone was found a few times. The chain has TRBV27 and TRBJ1-5; D is possibly TRBD1 (5 bases). Trimming took 5 bases from V and 0 from J, leaving 8 bases between them. The CDR3 sequence is 14 residues long. CDR1 and CDR2 from the germline V gene are MNHEY and SMNVEV (reference sequence). CDR3 nucleotides: TGTGCCAGCAGTCTCAGGGATAGCAATCAGCCCCAGCATTTT. This sequence encodes CASSLRDSNQPQHF.

This chain connects TRBV15 to TRBJ2-7, with D uncertain. The CDR3 sequence is 15 residues long. The ends were cut back, 1 base at V and 0 bases at J, with 10 bases in the middle. The germline V gene has CDR1 LNHNV and CDR2 YYDKDF (reference sequence). This CDR3 reads CATSRGPVSSYEQYV. CDR3 nucleotides: TGTGCCACCAGCAGAGGCCCGGTGAGCTCCTACGAGCAGTACGTC.

The chain combines TRBV7-2 with TRBJ2-5; unclear D gene. Trimming removed 1 base from V and 6 bases from J, with 12 bases in between. The V gene's germline CDR1 is SGHTA and CDR2 FQGNSA. The CDR3 is 14 residues long. The CDR3 reads CASSLGSSPKTQYF. CDR3 coding DNA: TGTGCCAGCAGCTTAGGTAGTAGTCCGAAGACCCAGTACTTC.

The V gene is TRBV11-2, the J gene TRBJ2-5, with TRBD1 matching 7 bases. The V gene's germline CDR1 is SGHAT and CDR2 FQNNGV. This CDR3 contains 13 residues. The V and J ends lost 5 bases and 0 bases, in that order; junction bases with no gene match: 0. Here the CDR3 reads CASSRGHQETQYF. As DNA, the CDR3 is TGTGCCAGCAGCAGGGGGCACCAAGAGACCCAGTACTTC. Full variable domain (rest looked up from reference TRBV11-2 and TRBJ2-5): EAGVAQSPRYKIIEKRQSVAFWCNPISGHATLYWYQQILGQGPKLLIQFQNNGVVDDSQLPKDRFSAERLKGVDSTLKIQPAKLEDSAVYLCASSRGHQETQYFGPGTRLLVL.

This chain joins TRBV6-2 or TRBV6-3 and TRBJ2-1; 12 bases align to TRBD2. The length of the CDR3 is 20 residues. Germline V gene lookup returns CDR1 MNHEY and CDR2 SVGEGT. After removal of 0 bases from V and 3 bases from J, the junction contained 12 bases not matched to a gene. The CDR3 spells CASSYSGGTSGYQFYNEQFF. CDR3 bases: TGTGCCAGCAGTTACTCGGGGGGGACTAGCGGGTACCAATTCTACAATGAGCAGTTCTTC.

V and J are TRBV12-3 or TRBV12-4 and TRBJ1-2; D possibly corresponds to TRBD1 (6 bases). V lost 6 bases and J 6 bases, leaving 14 bases between the germline ends. CDR3 size: 13 residues. The CDR3 DNA is TGTGCCAGCAGGCAGGGGTACGGGGATGGCTACACCTTC. Protein: CASRQGYGDGYTF.

The chain links TRBV5-1 to TRBJ2-3; D is possibly TRBD2 (6 bases). CDR3 length equals 17 residues. V lost 3 bases and J lost 6, with 23 bases in between. Germline CDR1 and CDR2: SGHRS and YFSETQ. The CDR3 protein is CASSWGTSTGPQDTQYF. CDR3 sequence (DNA): TGCGCCAGCAGCTGGGGGACTTCGACTGGCCCACAGGATACGCAGTATTTT.

The V and J genes are TRBV5-6 and TRBJ2-1; 8 bases are shared with TRBD1. Trimming took 4 bases from V and 8 from J; bases not matched to a gene: 8. The CDR3 is 14 amino acids. CDR1 and CDR2 from the germline V gene are SGHDT and YYEEEE. The CDR3 region is CASSPRQGMYEQFF. In nucleotides, the CDR3 is TGTGCCAGCAGCCCGAGACAGGGGATGTATGAGCAGTTCTTC. The whole variable domain, remainder taken from reference TRBV5-6 and TRBJ2-1, is DAGVTQSPTHLIKTRGQQVTLRCSPKSGHDTVSWYQQALGQGPQFIFQYYEEEERQRGNFPDRFSGHQFPNYSSELNVNALLLGDSALYLCASSPRQGMYEQFFGPGTRLTVL.

This clone was seen only once. This chain joins TRBV3-1 (or the pseudogene TRBV3-2) and TRBJ2-3, with D perhaps matching TRBD2 (7 bases). Germline V CDR1 and CDR2: LGHDT, YNNKEL (reference sequence). The V end lost 4 bases, the J end lost 0 bases, and 11 bases lay between the germline ends. The CDR3 has 15 amino acids. CDR3 sequence: CASSPRGQSTDTQYF. DNA for the CDR3: TGTGCCAGCAGCCCGCGGGGGCAAAGCACAGATACGCAGTATTTT.